This is a list of T cell receptor beta chains from one sample in a study of OX40 agonist ivuxolimab in advanced cancers. Assay used: immunoSEQ multiplex PCR; TCRdb lists only in-frame clones, some missing. The table includes 94,000 or so clones, about 85% detected once. Sequences were derived from CD4+ or CD8+ T cells sorted from blood, sampled in a trial of the OX40 agonist ivuxolimab. These receptors came from an adult with an advanced solid tumor such as melanoma, head and neck, liver or kidney cancer. Both conserved end residues are part of each CDR3. The D gene is left open where the match is weak. Clone size is shown for a subset of rows, as once, few, many or a class of expanded clone.

d_call,clone_size,j_call,v_call,cdr3_aa,cdr3_nt
-,few,TRBJ1-2,TRBV2,CASSADRNYGYTF,TGTGCCAGCAGTGCCGACAGAAACTATGGCTACACCTTC
-,-,TRBJ1-1,TRBV29-1,CSVGAGEAFF,TGCAGCGTGGGGGCAGGGGAAGCTTTCTTT
-,-,TRBJ2-2,TRBV27,CASSLSNTGELFF,TGTGCCAGCAGTTTATCGAACACCGGGGAGCTGTTTTTT
-,few,TRBJ2-3,TRBV7-9,CASSLTRDTQYF,TGTGCCAGCAGCTTAACTCGAGATACGCAGTATTTT
-,-,TRBJ2-5,TRBV11-2,CASRKGLPVKETQYF,TGTGCCAGCAGGAAGGGCTTGCCGGTAAAAGAGACCCAGTACTTC
-,-,TRBJ2-6,TRBV5-1,CASRTGRTAGANVLTF,TGCGCCAGCAGGACAGGAAGAACAGCTGGGGCCAACGTCCTGACTTTC
-,-,TRBJ1-3,TRBV5-1,CASSSGGTSGVSGHTIYF,TGCGCCAGCAGCTCCGGAGGTACCTCTGGCGTGTCTGGACACACCATATATTTT
-,-,TRBJ1-2,TRBV9,CASSDKVQGDYGYTF,TGTGCCAGCAGCGACAAGGTACAGGGTGACTATGGCTACACCTTC
-,-,TRBJ1-5,TRBV4-1,CASSRRRGDSNQPQHF,TGCGCCAGCAGCCGCAGGCGGGGCGATAGCAATCAGCCCCAGCATTTT
-,-,TRBJ2-4,TRBV12-5,CASGPRDIQYF,TGTGCTAGTGGTCCGCGAGACATTCAGTACTTC
TRBD1,-,TRBJ1-1,TRBV14,CASSPYRGHMNTEAFF,TGTGCCAGCAGCCCATACAGGGGTCACATGAACACTGAAGCTTTCTTT
-,-,TRBJ1-1,TRBV10-3,CAITESGSTNTEAFF,TGTGCCATCACCGAGTCTGGCAGCACGAACACTGAAGCTTTCTTT
TRBD2,once,TRBJ2-4,TRBV5-6,CASSVMGGKAKNIQYF,TGTGCCAGCAGCGTGATGGGGGGGAAGGCCAAAAACATTCAGTACTTC
TRBD1,-,TRBJ1-2,TRBV7-3,CASSPDGTGYGYTF,TGTGCCAGCAGCCCCGACGGGACAGGGTATGGCTACACCTTC
-,-,TRBJ1-1,TRBV7-9,CASSRQVNTEAFF,TGTGCCAGCAGCAGACAGGTGAACACTGAAGCTTTCTTT
-,-,TRBJ1-5,TRBV6-1,CASGNFKEPQHF,TGTGCCAGCGGTAACTTCAAGGAGCCCCAGCATTTT
TRBD1,once,TRBJ1-1,TRBV7-8,CASSQGQGNTEAFF,TGTGCCAGCAGCCAGGGACAGGGGAACACTGAAGCTTTCTTT
TRBD1,-,TRBJ2-7,TRBV29-1,CSVVGDRVTYEQYF,TGCAGCGTTGTGGGGGACAGGGTGACCTACGAGCAGTACTTC
TRBD2,-,TRBJ2-5,TRBV5-1,CASSSPGGLAGGIRKETQYF,TGCGCCAGCAGCTCCCCCGGCGGACTAGCGGGGGGGATAAGGAAAGAGACCCAGTACTTC
-,-,TRBJ2-1,TRBV18,CASSAYVLVNEQFF,TGTGCCAGCTCAGCCTACGTACTAGTTAATGAGCAGTTCTTC
-,-,TRBJ1-5,TRBV7-9,CASSLGGGTEQPQHF,TGTGCCAGCAGCTTAGGGGGTGGCACAGAACAGCCCCAGCATTTT
-,once,TRBJ1-1,TRBV10-3,CAIKGYLDTEAFF,TGTGCCATCAAAGGCTACCTAGACACTGAAGCTTTCTTT
TRBD1,-,TRBJ1-4,TRBV4-2,CASSQTTGGLNEKLFF,TGTGCCAGCAGCCAAACAACAGGGGGCCTCAATGAAAAACTGTTTTTT
TRBD2,-,TRBJ2-5,TRBV25-1,CASSDPGLAGFSETQYF,TGTGCCAGCAGTGACCCGGGACTAGCGGGGTTTTCAGAGACCCAGTACTTC
-,-,TRBJ1-1,TRBV7-8,CASSLLGTATEAFF,TGTGCCAGCAGCTTATTAGGTACGGCCACTGAAGCTTTCTTT
-,-,TRBJ2-1,TRBV5-1,CASSPDRDEQFF,TGCGCCAGCAGTCCGGACAGAGATGAGCAGTTCTTC
-,-,TRBJ1-5,TRBV30,CAWSVDSNQPQHF,TGTGCCTGGAGTGTGGACAGTAATCAGCCCCAGCATTTT
TRBD2,-,TRBJ2-1,TRBV7-9,CASSYRERGSSYNEQFF,TGTGCCAGCAGCTATCGTGAGCGGGGGAGCTCCTACAATGAGCAGTTCTTC
-,-,TRBJ1-1,TRBV5-1,CASSPGRQNTEAFF,TGCGCCAGCAGCCCCGGTCGACAGAACACTGAAGCTTTCTTT
-,-,TRBJ2-3,TRBV30,CAWSVGGGGGTDTQYF,TGTGCCTGGAGTGTCGGCGGGGGCGGCGGCACAGATACGCAGTATTTT
-,-,TRBJ1-1,TRBV10-3,CAISVGQMNTEAFF,TGTGCCATCAGTGTGGGACAAATGAACACTGAAGCTTTCTTT
-,-,TRBJ1-2,TRBV2,CASSGRAGPEGYGYTF,TGTGCCAGCAGCGGTAGGGCAGGGCCGGAGGGTTATGGCTACACCTTC
-,-,TRBJ2-5,TRBV19,CASSQILRETQYF,TGTGCCAGTAGTCAGATCTTGAGGGAGACCCAGTACTTC
-,-,TRBJ1-3,TRBV25-1,CASRAAGNTIYF,TGTGCCAGCAGGGCAGCTGGAAACACCATATATTTT
-,-,TRBJ2-7,TRBV27,CASKGQFTSSYEQYF,TGTGCCAGCAAGGGACAATTCACGAGCTCCTACGAGCAGTACTTC
TRBD1,-,TRBJ2-7,TRBV10-3,CASTGTVPYEQYF,TGTGCCAGTACCGGGACAGTGCCCTACGAGCAGTACTTC
-,-,TRBJ2-1,TRBV5-4,CASSLDGPDIGQFF,TGTGCCAGCAGCCTGGACGGCCCCGATATTGGGCAGTTCTTC
TRBD2,once,TRBJ2-7,TRBV29-1,CSVAGWGEGYEQYF,TGCAGCGTTGCCGGATGGGGGGAGGGCTACGAGCAGTACTTC
-,-,TRBJ2-5,TRBV15,CATSRGAQETQYF,TGTGCCACCAGCAGGGGGGCACAAGAGACCCAGTACTTC
TRBD1,-,TRBJ1-6,TRBV9,CASSVGQGPPFSYNSPLHF,TGTGCCAGCAGCGTGGGACAGGGGCCCCCCTTCTCCTATAATTCACCCCTCCACTTT
-,-,TRBJ1-2,TRBV9,CASTRDTNYGYTF,TGTGCCAGCACCCGGGACACTAACTATGGCTACACCTTC
-,once,TRBJ1-6,TRBV30,CAWSADRTNSPLHF,TGTGCCTGGAGTGCCGACAGGACGAATTCACCCCTCCACTTT
TRBD1,-,TRBJ1-1,TRBV2,CASSVRGPGTEAFF,TGTGCCAGCAGTGTCAGGGGGCCGGGGACTGAAGCTTTCTTT
-,-,TRBJ2-1,TRBV11-3,CASSSANYNEQFF,TGTGCCAGCAGCTCAGCTAACTACAATGAGCAGTTCTTC
-,-,TRBJ1-6,TRBV30,CAWSVLAAYNSPLHF,TGTGCCTGGAGTGTACTCGCCGCTTATAATTCACCCCTCCACTTT
-,once,TRBJ2-5,TRBV11-2,CASSLEDRETQYF,TGTGCCAGCAGCTTAGAAGACAGGGAGACCCAGTACTTC
TRBD1,-,TRBJ1-1,TRBV9,CASRRTGTGVCRSVGAFF,TGTGCCAGCAGAAGGACCGGGACAGGGGTTTGTCGGTCGGTTGGAGCTTTCTTT
-,-,TRBJ2-7,TRBV10-3,CATSPPQSYEQYF,TGTGCCACTAGTCCCCCGCAGTCCTACGAGCAGTACTTC
TRBD1,-,TRBJ1-2,TRBV5-1,CASSLRTGGFGYTF,TGCGCCAGCAGCTTACGGACAGGGGGGTTTGGCTACACCTTC
-,-,TRBJ1-6,TRBV7-9,CASSSRGVFNSPLHF,TGTGCCAGCAGCTCCCGCGGGGTATTTAATTCACCCCTCCACTTT
TRBD1,-,TRBJ1-5,TRBV30,CAWSVGTGQGQPQHF,TGTGCCTGGAGTGTGGGGACAGGGCAGGGTCAGCCCCAGCATTTT
-,-,TRBJ1-1,TRBV5-1,CASSLMMNTEAFF,TGCGCCAGCAGCTTGATGATGAACACTGAAGCTTTCTTT
TRBD1,once,TRBJ1-1,TRBV7-8,CASSLIGTGLSNTEAFF,TGTGCCAGCAGCCTGATCGGGACAGGTTTATCGAACACTGAAGCTTTCTTT